This section outlines one T cell receptor beta chain sequence together with its context. This sample was taken from a study of blood T cell repertoires in COVID-19. Across the study: In each case, the material was cDNA or gDNA derived from T cells, B-cell-depleted T cells, or PBMCs.

Participant-given clinical history determined each cohort assignment. Recovered status in Cohort 3 required two negative PCRs, clearance, or symptom resolution. Some clones are missing from TCRdb's copy, which holds only in-frame ones; the method was immunoSEQ multiplex PCR. Here the sample spans about 300,000 clones, around 86% being singletons. This sequence originates from a woman between 18 and 29 years old who had recovered from COVID-19. What was sequenced was PBMCs or T cells enriched from blood (not recorded which).

In DNA, the CDR3 is TGTGCCAGCAGCCTCGCGGGTACGTTAAACACCATATATTTT. Protein sequence: CASSLAGTLNTIYF. The chain combines TRBV4-2 with TRBJ1-3; no firm D call. Trimming left V 4 bases short and J 6 bases short, with 13 bases between. The germline CDR1 and CDR2 sequences are LGHNA and YNFKEQ. The CDR3 totals 14 residues.